The 24 T cell receptor beta chains below all came from one sample that was sequenced in a study of identical twins. TCRdb reprocessed the 5' RACE reads with MiXCR, giving one entry per CDR3 protein. The sample yields hundreds of thousands of distinct CDR3 sequences, roughly an eighth seen once. The data were also submitted as part of a second study, on yellow fever vaccine responses in identical twins.

Sequencing was carried out using CD8+ T cells sorted from blood. These receptors all stem from a woman aged 18-29 years in good health.

Only a few counts were recorded for this clonotype. The chain links TRBV11-2 to TRBJ2-7, with D perhaps being TRBD1 or TRBD2 (6 bases each). Germline V CDR1 and CDR2: SGHAT, FQNNGV. The CDR3 extends over 14 amino acids. Deletions cut 0 bases from V and 5 bases from J, with 11 bases between. CDR3 sequence: CASSLEGGLHEQYV. The CDR3 bases are TGTGCCAGCAGCTTAGAAGGGGGGCTCCACGAGCAGTACGTC.

In its sample, this clonotype was seen a few times. V is TRBV6-5 and J is TRBJ1-1; unclear D gene. The germline CDR1 and CDR2 sequences are MNHEY and SVGAGI. The V end was cut by 4 bases, the J end by 6 bases, with 12 bases between. This CDR3 is 13 amino acids long. CDR3 in amino acids: CASSSNQVAEAFF. CDR3 nucleotides: TGTGCCAGCAGTTCCAACCAAGTCGCTGAAGCTTTCTTT.

This chain connects TRBV3-1 to TRBJ1-5; D is undetermined. V shed 0 bases and J shed 6 bases, with 12 bases lying between them. The CDR3 totals 15 residues. Germline V CDR1 and CDR2: LGHDT, YNNKEL (reference sequence). CDR3 sequence: CASSQDRGVGQPQHF. CDR3 in DNA: TGTGCCAGCAGCCAAGATCGTGGGGTCGGTCAGCCCCAGCATTTT.

The sample holds many counts of this clonotype. This chain connects TRBV4-1 to TRBJ2-2; D not resolved. Trimming removed 4 bases from V and 4 bases from J, with 13 bases in between. The CDR3 contains 15 residues. Germline assignment: CDR1 MGHRA and CDR2 YSYEKL. The CDR3 spells CASSLGSATTGELFF. CDR3 coding DNA: TGCGCCAGCAGCCTCGGCTCAGCAACCACCGGGGAGCTGTTTTTT.

The DNA for the CDR3 is TGTGCCAGCAGCTTACTAGCGGGAGTCTATGAGACCCAGTACTTC. Its protein product is CASSLLAGVYETQYF. The genes are TRBV7-6 and TRBJ2-5; the match to TRBD2 covers 10 bases. The CDR3 runs to 15 residues. V shed 2 bases and J 5 bases; nucleotides not matched to a gene: 5. Per germline, CDR1 SGHVS and CDR2 FNYEAQ. The full variable domain, its missing parts supplied by reference TRBV7-6 and TRBJ2-5, is GAGVSQSPRYKVTKRGQDVALRCDPISGHVSLYWYRQALGQGPEFLTYFNYEAQQDKSGLPNDRFSAERPEGSISTLTIQRTEQRDSAMYRCASSLLAGVYETQYFGPGTRLLVL.

This clonotype has more than one count but fewer than ten. The chain joins TRBV24-1 to TRBJ2-5; D remains unclear. V was clipped by 1 base and J by 5 bases, with 7 bases between them. Germline V CDR1 and CDR2: KGHDR, SFDVKD. The CDR3 is 13 amino acids. The CDR3 DNA reads TGTGCCACCAGTGATTTTTCCCGCGAGACCCAGTACTTC. It yields the protein CATSDFSRETQYF.

This clonotype occurred a few times. The V and J genes are TRBV12-3 or TRBV12-4 and TRBJ1-1; TRBD1 agrees at 9 bases. The CDR3 contains 16 residues. The V gene end was trimmed by 6 bases and the J gene end by 1 base; junction bases not matched to a gene: 9. The CDR3 is CASRAGQGVWNTEAFF. In nucleotides, the CDR3 is TGTGCCAGCAGGGCGGGACAGGGCGTCTGGAACACTGAAGCTTTCTTT.

This chain links TRBV7-9 with TRBJ2-7; maybe TRBD1 (6 bases). The CDR3 has 14 amino acids. Germline V gene lookup returns CDR1 SEHNR and CDR2 FQNEAQ (reference sequence). Trimming removed 5 bases at V and 2 bases at J, with 13 bases between. CDR3 sequence: CASSPTQGAYEQYF. The DNA for the CDR3 is TGTGCCAGCAGCCCTACACAGGGAGCCTACGAGCAGTACTTC.

This clonotype came up a few times. The rearrangement uses TRBV7-8 and TRBJ2-3, with unresolved D. The V gene's germline CDR1 is SGHVS and CDR2 FQNEAQ. Deletions cut 3 bases from V and 0 bases from J, with 7 bases between. The CDR3 loop spans 14 amino acids. CDR3 region: CASSFSLSTDTQYF. CDR3 bases: TGTGCCAGCAGCTTTTCCCTAAGCACAGATACGCAGTATTTT.

The chain recombines TRBV7-9 with TRBJ2-1, with D possibly being TRBD1 (6 bases). Germline V lookup: CDR1 SEHNR, CDR2 FQNEAQ (reference sequence). CDR3 length: 14 residues. V lost 5 bases and J lost 8, with 16 bases in between. CDR3 sequence reads: CASSRSGHLDEQFF. The CDR3 DNA is TGTGCCAGCAGCCGATCGGGACATTTGGATGAGCAGTTCTTC.

The CDR3: CASSFVPGSDTQYF. For the CDR3, the DNA is TGTGCCAGCAGTTTTGTCCCCGGATCAGATACGCAGTATTTT. The genes are TRBV12-3 or TRBV12-4 and TRBJ2-3; no reliable D call. There are 14 residues in the CDR3. The V end was cut by 3 bases, the J end by 4 bases, with 11 bases between.

This clonotype was seen a few times. This sequence joins TRBV7-2 and TRBJ2-7, with 8 bases matching TRBD2. From germline, CDR1 is SGHTA and CDR2 FQGNSA. Trimming cost V 2 bases and J 5 bases; bases outside gene matches: 8. The CDR3 consists of 15 residues. CDR3 DNA sequence: TGTGCCAGCAGCTTACTGGCCCTAGCGGGTCACGAGCAGTACTTC. It codes for CASSLLALAGHEQYF.

This clonotype was counted between two and nine times. The CDR3 sequence: CASSYSGLAGYNEQFF. The CDR3, as DNA: TGTGCCAGCAGTTACTCTGGGCTAGCCGGCTACAATGAGCAGTTCTTC. The genes are TRBV6-5 and TRBJ2-1, with a possible D match to TRBD2 (5 bases). V lost 0 bases to trimming and J lost 3 bases, with 12 bases between them. This CDR3 is built from 16 residues. Germline V CDR1 and CDR2: MNHEY, SVGAGI.

This clonotype was counted between two and nine times. The rearrangement links TRBV7-9 to TRBJ2-7; D is unresolved. The germline gives CDR1 SEHNR, CDR2 FQNEAQ (reference sequence). The CDR3 has 12 residues. Trimming removed 10 bases at V and 0 bases at J, with 10 bases between. The CDR3, as DNA: TGTGCCACCCGAGCCGACTCCTACGAGCAGTACTTC. Protein sequence: CATRADSYEQYF.

CDR3 DNA: TGCGCCAGCAGCTTTGACGATTTGGCGGCTGAAGCTTTCTTT. It translates to CASSFDDLAAEAFF. V usage is TRBV5-1 and J usage is TRBJ1-1; no reliable D call. Looked up from germline, CDR1 is SGHRS and CDR2 is YFSETQ. The V end lost 2 bases, the J end lost 6 bases, and 14 bases lay between the germline ends. The CDR3 spans 14 residues.

This chain joins TRBV18 and TRBJ1-5; D not resolved. The germline gives CDR1 KGHSH, CDR2 LQKENI. The CDR3 runs 13 residues. V lost 8 bases and J lost 4, with 12 bases in between. CDR3 residues: CASPSQPNQPQHF. The CDR3 bases are TGTGCCAGCCCCAGCCAGCCTAATCAGCCCCAGCATTTT.

The chain carries TRBV20-1 and TRBJ2-5; D tentatively reads TRBD1 or TRBD2 (5 bases each). The V and J ends lost 5 bases and 1 base respectively, with 11 bases between them. CDR1 and CDR2 from the germline V gene are DFQATT and SNEGSKA (reference sequence). The CDR3 totals 13 residues. CDR3 protein: CSAGDLPQETQYF. CDR3 nucleotides: TGCAGTGCTGGGGACCTTCCCCAAGAGACCCAGTACTTC.

The genes are TRBV12-2 and TRBJ2-7; TRBD2, the D gene given by the table, was not confirmed from the DNA. TRBV12-2 is tagged as a pseudogene. The CDR3 is made up of 15 amino acids. The CDR3, as DNA: TGTGCAAGTCGCCCTCCACGTCTGAGGTCCTACGAGCAGTACGTC. Amino acids: CASRPPRLRSYEQYV.

This chain uses TRBV27 with TRBJ1-1, with TRBD1 matching over 7 bases. With V trimmed by 7 bases and J by 0 bases, 8 bases remained unmatched. The CDR3 is 15 amino acids. CDR1 MNHEY and CDR2 SMNVEV come from the germline V gene (reference sequence). CDR3 protein: CASKNRDRMNTEAFF. CDR3 coding DNA: TGTGCCAGCAAAAACCGGGACAGAATGAACACTGAAGCTTTCTTT.

The chain uses TRBV29-1 and TRBJ2-1; 11 bases are shared with TRBD2. The V segment lost 4 bases and the J segment 4 bases; nucleotides outside the gene matches: 15. This CDR3 region has 18 residues. CDR1 is SQVTM, CDR2 ANQGSEA, per germline. CDR3 coding DNA: TGCAGCGTTGCCCTAGGGGCCGGGACTAGCGGTAATTACAATGAGCAGTTCTTC. As protein: CSVALGAGTSGNYNEQFF.

This clonotype was observed a handful of times. The rearrangement joins TRBV6-5 to TRBJ2-7, with 8 bases fitting TRBD1. The V gene end was trimmed by 0 bases and the J gene end by 1 base; junction bases not matched to a gene: 2. This CDR3 has 15 residues. Germline V CDR1 and CDR2: MNHEY, SVGAGI. CDR3 protein: CASSYSGQESYEQYF. DNA for the CDR3: TGTGCCAGCAGTTACTCGGGACAGGAGTCCTACGAGCAGTACTTC.

This sequence joins TRBV2 and TRBJ2-5; 11 bases fit TRBD2. Germline loops: CDR1 SNHLY, CDR2 FYNNEI. The ends lost 7 bases at V and 5 bases at J; junction bases unmatched: 6. CDR3 length equals 14 residues. CDR3: CASNWLAGGETQYF. Here the CDR3 DNA reads TGTGCCAGCAATTGGCTAGCGGGGGGTGAGACCCAGTACTTC. Looking up the rest from reference TRBV2 and TRBJ2-5 gives the full variable domain: EPEVTQTPSHQVTQMGQEVILRCVPISNHLYFYWYRQILGQKVEFLVSFYNNEISEKSEIFDDQFSVERPDGSNFTLKIRSTKLEDSAMYFCASNWLAGGETQYFGPGTRLLVL.

The gene calls are TRBV19 and TRBJ2-3, with TRBD1 identical over 10 bases. The trim removed 4 bases at V and 3 bases at J, leaving 10 bases unmatched. This CDR3 has 17 residues. Germline values: CDR1 LNHDA, CDR2 SQIVND (reference sequence). The CDR3 DNA sequence: TGTGCCAGTAGTACGTCCGGGACAGGGGATCGGACAGATACGCAGTATTTT. It yields the protein CASSTSGTGDRTDTQYF.

The sample holds a few counts of this clonotype. The chain uses TRBV20-1 and TRBJ2-1, with 7 bases aligning to TRBD2. Germline V gene data show CDR1 as DFQATT and CDR2 as SNEGSKA (reference sequence). J lost 8 bases, V lost 4 bases, and 14 bases had no gene match. The CDR3 is made up of 15 amino acids. Here the CDR3 reads CSAKALYGGGYEQFF. The CDR3 region has the DNA TGCAGTGCTAAGGCCCTATATGGCGGGGGTTATGAGCAGTTCTTC.